The source of this TCR beta chain is a study of T cells after yellow fever vaccination. The CDR3 is 14 amino acids. Germline CDR1 and CDR2: SGHVS and FQNEAQ. Deletions cut 1 base from V and 5 bases from J, with 12 bases between. MiXCR, run by TCRdb on the 5' RACE reads, gives a single entry per CDR3 protein. The repertoire holds around 230,000 distinct CDR3 sequences, with 6% to 8% as singletons. V is TRBV7-8 and J is TRBJ2-7; tentative D call: TRBD1 (5 bases). This TCR was recovered from a man aged 25 to 40 who received the YFV17D yellow fever vaccine. The material was CD4+ T cells sorted from PBMCs, obtained on the day of the yellow fever booster vaccination. The CDR3 DNA reads as TGTGCCAGCAGCTTAGGGCTTCAGGGAAACGAGCAGTACTTC. It is translated as CASSLGLQGNEQYF.